The entry below gives a single TCR beta chain sequence along with its context. The entry originates in a study of T cell changes during pregnancy in multiple sclerosis. Data came from immunoSEQ multiplex PCR; TCRdb stores just in-frame clones and leaves some out. The table shows around 47,000 clones, with roughly 95% occurring only once. The V and J ends lost 2 bases and 0 bases respectively, with 11 bases between them. Per germline, CDR1 MDHEN and CDR2 SYDVKM. The CDR3 sequence is 16 residues long. The sequence was obtained from a female donor with multiple sclerosis, enrolled in a pregnancy study. The specimen was peripheral blood, collected in the second trimester of pregnancy. The chain employs TRBV28 and TRBJ1-5; TRBD1 is a possible D gene (5 bases). Written as DNA, the CDR3 is TGTGCCAGCAGTTTAAGGAGGGGCCCTAGCAATCAGCCCCAGCATTTT. Residues: CASSLRRGPSNQPQHF.